This TCR beta chain stems from a study of shared clonotypes between healthy human individuals. The wider study: Three plates were used per donor for CD4 naive, three for CD4 memory, two for CD8 naive and one for CD8 memory. General study results and limits: Generally, estimated richness proved larger in naive subsets than it did in memory subsets.

The run depth of the assay was deep. Profiling relied on immunoSEQ multiplex PCR, and the TCRdb table lists in-frame clones only, not all of them. The table has approximately 2.5 million clones, more than 90% seen once. Turning to this clone: Its antigen remains unidentified.

The CDR3 length is 15 residues. The V gene's germline CDR1 is MDHEN and CDR2 SYDVKM. V was clipped by 8 bases and J by 0 bases, with 13 bases between them. Division of CD4+ cells produced a CD45RA+ naive subset and a CD45RA-negative memory subset. This clonotype was obtained from a man between 18 and 29 years old in good health. The sequenced material came from naive CD4+ T cells sorted from blood. The subset here: CD45RA+ positively selected. The chain is built from TRBV28 and TRBJ2-2; TRBD1 is a possible D gene (5 bases). The CDR3 region is CASCLAGTNTGELFF. The CDR3 DNA reads TGTGCCAGCTGCTTGGCAGGGACGAACACCGGGGAGCTGTTTTTT.